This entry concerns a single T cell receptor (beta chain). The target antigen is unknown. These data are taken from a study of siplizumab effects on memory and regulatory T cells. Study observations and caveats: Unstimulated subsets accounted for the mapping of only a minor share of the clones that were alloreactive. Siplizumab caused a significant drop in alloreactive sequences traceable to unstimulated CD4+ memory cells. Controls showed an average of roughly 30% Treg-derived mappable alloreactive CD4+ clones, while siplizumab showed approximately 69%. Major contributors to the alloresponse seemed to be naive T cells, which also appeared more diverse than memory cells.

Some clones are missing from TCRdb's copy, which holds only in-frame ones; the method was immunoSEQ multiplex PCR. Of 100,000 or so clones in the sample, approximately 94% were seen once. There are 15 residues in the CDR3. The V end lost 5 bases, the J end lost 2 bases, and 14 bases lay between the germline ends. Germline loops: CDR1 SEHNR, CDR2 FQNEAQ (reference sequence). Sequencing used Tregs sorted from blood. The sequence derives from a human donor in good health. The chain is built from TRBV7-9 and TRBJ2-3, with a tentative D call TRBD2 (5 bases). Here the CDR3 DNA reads TGTGCCAGCAGCCCCTGGACGGGATACACAGATACGCAGTATTTT. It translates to CASSPWTGYTDTQYF.